Listed below are T cell receptor beta chains from one sample, sequenced in a study of cytomegalovirus exposure and HLA in healthy donors. The method was immunoSEQ multiplex PCR; TCRdb's version includes in-frame clones alone and lacks a portion of them. The sample includes about 180,000 clones, 70% to 85% of them seen just once. Sequenced sample: PBMCs. The receptor set was obtained from a woman aged 35 to 49 in good health and CMV-seronegative. Both conserved end residues are part of each CDR3. A D gene is named only where the DNA matches it firmly. Where a row states a size, it is once, few, many or the class of an expanded clone; other rows omit it.

>-|TRBV9|TRBJ1-2|-
TGTGCCAGCAGCGCCCGTGTAGGGGTTGACTATGGCTACACCTTC
CASSARVGVDYGYTF
>-|TRBV6-1|TRBJ2-6|-
TGTGCCAGCAGTGAAGACGGGTCTGGGGCCAACGTCCTGACTTTC
CASSEDGSGANVLTF
>-|TRBV10-3|TRBJ2-7|-
TGTGCCATCAGTGTGTCCAGCGCTAGCTCCTACGAGCAGTACTTC
CAISVSSASSYEQYF
>-|TRBV19|TRBJ1-1|once
TGTGCCAGTAGTATAGTGGGTCAGGGGATGAACACTGAAGCTTTCTTT
CASSIVGQGMNTEAFF
>-|TRBV28|TRBJ1-1|once
TGTGCCAGCAGGGCGGGTTTGGGTGAAGCTTTCTTT
CASRAGLGEAFF
>TRBD1|TRBV9|TRBJ1-2|-
TGTGCCAGCAGCGCCGGGACAGGGGTTGACCCCTACTATGGCTACACCTTC
CASSAGTGVDPYYGYTF
>-|TRBV5-1|TRBJ2-7|-
TGCGCCAGCAGCTCCTCCGGCTACGAGCAGTACTTC
CASSSSGYEQYF
>TRBD1|TRBV7-3|TRBJ2-1|-
TGTGCCAGCAGCTTAACGCCTGGCAGGGGGCGGTCGAATGAGCAGTTCTTC
CASSLTPGRGRSNEQFF
>-|TRBV28|TRBJ2-2|-
TGTGCCAGCACCAACACCGGCCGGACAGCCACCACCGGGGAGCTGTTTTTT
CASTNTGRTATTGELFF
>TRBD1|TRBV19|TRBJ1-2|-
TGTGCCAGTAGTGCCGACAGGGAACGAGGCTATGGCTACACCTTC
CASSADRERGYGYTF
>-|TRBV29-1|TRBJ1-2|-
TGCAGCGTTAATAAGGGAGAGGGAGGTGGCTACACCTTC
CSVNKGEGGGYTF
>TRBD1|TRBV19|TRBJ1-5|-
TGTGCCAGTAGCTCCTGGACAGGGAGGGGAGGGTTCGATCAGCCCCAGCATTTT
CASSSWTGRGGFDQPQHF
>TRBD1|TRBV6-5|TRBJ2-3|-
TGTGCCAGCAGTTCCGACAGGGGAGCGACAGATACGCAGTATTTT
CASSSDRGATDTQYF
>TRBD1|TRBV7-8|TRBJ2-7|-
TGTGCCAGCAGCTCTAGGGGGATAAGGGGGACAGTGTCCTACGAGCAGTACTTC
CASSSRGIRGTVSYEQYF
>-|TRBV29-1|TRBJ2-1|-
TGCAGCGTTGTGGGCAGTGGTAGTAAACGTTTCAATGAGCAGTTCTTC
CSVVGSGSKRFNEQFF
>-|TRBV10-3|TRBJ1-5|-
TGTGCCATCAGTGAGTCCCCAGAACCGGGGCCCCAGCATTTT
CAISESPEPGPQHF
>-|TRBV13|TRBJ1-2|-
TGTGCCAGCAGCTTAGGCCGGTCTAACTATGGCTACACCTTC
CASSLGRSNYGYTF
>-|TRBV5-1|TRBJ1-1|-
TGCGCCAGCAGCTTGGAGGGAGCCACTGAAGCTTTCTTT
CASSLEGATEAFF
>TRBD2|TRBV5-4|TRBJ2-3|-
TGTGCCAGCAGCTTGCGGGAGGACACAGATACGCAGTATTTT
CASSLREDTDTQYF
>-|TRBV9|TRBJ2-5|once
TGTGCCAGCAGCGTCTCCTGGGCTGCGGGGCAAGAGACCCAGTACTTC
CASSVSWAAGQETQYF
>TRBD1|TRBV27|TRBJ1-3|-
TGTGCCAGCAGCGGACAGGGAAGAGCTGGAAACACCATATATTTT
CASSGQGRAGNTIYF
>-|TRBV30|TRBJ1-2|-
TGTGCCTGGAGTCTCACGACAGGTGGAGGCTACACCTTC
CAWSLTTGGGYTF
>-|TRBV15|TRBJ1-1|-
TGTGCCACCAGCAGAGGCGGTGGGAACACTGAAGCTTTCTTT
CATSRGGGNTEAFF
>-|TRBV30|TRBJ1-6|-
TGTGCCTGGAGTAGGGTAAGGGGTAATTCACCCCTCCACTTT
CAWSRVRGNSPLHF
>TRBD2|TRBV27|TRBJ2-7|-
TGTGCCAGCAGTTTATCGACCGGGACTAGGGGGTACGAGCAGTACTTC
CASSLSTGTRGYEQYF
>-|TRBV5-6|TRBJ1-2|once
TGTGCCAGCAGCTCGGCTACTTCAACAGGCTTCTATGGCTACACCTTC
CASSSATSTGFYGYTF
>-|TRBV2|TRBJ2-2|-
TGTGCCAGCAGAGAAGAGGGCCCGGGGTTTTGGACCGGGGAGCTGTTTTTT
CASREEGPGFWTGELFF
>TRBD1|TRBV13|TRBJ2-1|few
TGTGCCAGCAGTTTAAACAGGGGGCTCAATGAGCAGTTCTTC
CASSLNRGLNEQFF
>-|TRBV10-3|TRBJ2-3|-
TGTGCCATCACTCCCGGGGGGGACAGTCCCACAGATACGCAGTATTTT
CAITPGGDSPTDTQYF
>TRBD1|TRBV9|TRBJ1-2|-
TGTGTCGGACAGGGGGCCCATGGCTACACCTTC
CVGQGAHGYTF
>-|TRBV7-9|TRBJ2-3|-
TGTGCCACGGGTCGGTCAGATACGCAGTATTTT
CATGRSDTQYF
>TRBD1|TRBV19|TRBJ1-5|-
TGTGCCAGTAGCGACAGGGGGGGAAATCAGCCCCAGCATTTT
CASSDRGGNQPQHF
>TRBD1|TRBV5-8|TRBJ2-7|few
TGTGCCAGCAGCTTGGTTGGGACAGGGAGCTACGAGCAGTACTTC
CASSLVGTGSYEQYF
>TRBD1|TRBV5-4|TRBJ2-7|-
TGTGCCAGCAGCGTACCGGGACAGGGCGGAAGCGGGCAGTACTTC
CASSVPGQGGSGQYF
>-|TRBV21-1|TRBJ2-7|-
TGTGCCAGCAGCAAAGTAGGGGACAGAGGCTCCTACGAGCAGTACTTC
CASSKVGDRGSYEQYF